This T cell receptor (beta chain) was obtained from a study of Tregs in tolerant kidney transplant recipients. General study points: Validation in larger populations is needed because few patients were studied. No direct test of biological reproducibility was done here. Some patients' samples used different primers over time, so nucleotide sequences weren't comparable.

Related graft donors supplied nonmyeloablative bone marrow transplants, and mixed chimerism was transient. Unstimulated Tregs (CD4+CD25+CD127-) and CD4+CD25- non-Tregs were sorted from PBMCs. Worth noting for this clone: Its antigen is undetermined.

The CDR3 consists of 14 residues. Trimming shortened V by 2 bases and J by 6 bases, and 10 bases separated the two germline ends. Germline V gives CDR1 MDHEN, CDR2 SYDVKM. Some clones are missing from TCRdb's copy, which holds only in-frame ones; the method was immunoSEQ multiplex PCR. The sample records about 50,000 clones, approximately 89% being singletons. The chain couples TRBV28 to TRBJ1-4; D not resolved. The origin of this receptor is a human patient who received a combined kidney and bone marrow transplant. Some T cells may have come from the graft donor. Sequenced material: CD8+ T cells from blood (PBMCs), taken 12 months after the transplant. The CDR3 loop is CASSLRGQDEKLFF. CDR3 DNA: TGTGCCAGCAGTTTAAGAGGGCAGGATGAAAAACTGTTTTTT.